The rows below give T cell receptor beta chains drawn from one sample of a study of T cell repertoires and leukemia-associated antigens. TCRdb used MiXCR to reprocess the 5' RACE reads, holding one entry per CDR3 protein. The sample consists of about 15,000 distinct CDR3 sequences, over 30% of them appearing once. These receptors lack a known antigen. The sequenced sample was CD3+ T cells sorted from blood and cultured. These TCRs come from a female donor in good health. The CDR3 runs from the conserved cysteine through the conserved F or W. Each record gives: V gene, clone size, D gene, J gene, CDR3 protein, CDR3 DNA. A D gene is named only where the DNA matches it firmly. The listing skips clone size in some rows; elsewhere it reads once, few, many or a size class.

V: TRBV7-2
size: medium-sized
D: TRBD2
J: TRBJ2-1
CDR3: CASSWTAGGNSYNEQFF
DNA: TGTGCCAGCAGCTGGACGGCGGGAGGGAACTCCTACAATGAGCAGTTCTTC

V: TRBV29-1
size: medium-sized
D: TRBD2
J: TRBJ2-7
CDR3: CSVRPGTSGSIEQYF
DNA: TGCAGCGTTAGACCCGGGACTAGCGGGAGTATCGAGCAGTACTTC

V: TRBV6-2/TRBV6-3
size: -
D: -
J: TRBJ2-7
CDR3: CAGSYSDSSYDQYF
DNA: TGTGCCGGCAGTTACTCCGACTCTTCCTACGATCAGTACTTC

V: TRBV18
size: medium-sized
D: -
J: TRBJ2-5
CDR3: CASSPLSQETQYF
DNA: TGTGCCAGCTCACCACTCAGTCAAGAGACCCAGTACTTC

V: TRBV24-1
size: -
D: TRBD1
J: TRBJ2-7
CDR3: CATSDSRQGSYEQYF
DNA: TGTGCCACCAGTGACAGTCGACAGGGTTCCTACGAGCAGTACTTC

V: TRBV29-1
size: few
D: -
J: TRBJ2-3
CDR3: CSVECGDTLYF
DNA: TGCAGCGTTGAATGCGGGGATACGCTGTATTTT

V: TRBV4-3
size: medium-sized
D: -
J: TRBJ2-5
CDR3: CASSRARRMQETQYF
DNA: TGCGCCAGCAGCCGAGCTAGACGGATGCAAGAGACCCAGTACTTC

V: TRBV27
size: -
D: -
J: TRBJ1-1
CDR3: CASSTNPRRVSTEAFF
DNA: TGTGCCAGCAGTACAAATCCCCGGCGGGTGAGCACTGAAGCTTTCTTT

V: TRBV24-1
size: medium-sized
D: TRBD2
J: TRBJ2-1
CDR3: CATKAGGPRNEQFF
DNA: TGTGCCACCAAAGCGGGAGGGCCGAGGAATGAGCAGTTCTTC

V: TRBV21-1
size: -
D: -
J: TRBJ2-4
CDR3: CASSIDRGGLKNIQYF
DNA: TGTGCCAGCAGCATTGACAGGGGTGGCCTCAAAAACATTCAGTACTTC

V: TRBV20-1
size: many
D: TRBD2
J: TRBJ2-2
CDR3: CSARGVAGGDTGELFF
DNA: TGCAGTGCTAGGGGAGTAGCGGGGGGGGACACCGGGGAGCTGTTTTTT

V: TRBV10-3
size: -
D: TRBD2
J: TRBJ2-1
CDR3: CAISPDNFLAGGGNEQFF
DNA: TGTGCCATCAGCCCCGACAATTTCTTAGCGGGAGGGGGCAATGAGCAGTTCTTC

V: TRBV12-3/TRBV12-4
size: -
D: -
J: TRBJ2-2
CDR3: CVGSYSSIPGEPFF
DNA: TGTGTCGGCAGTTATTCTAGTATCCCCGGGGAGCCGTTTTTT

V: TRBV6-2/TRBV6-3
size: -
D: TRBD2
J: TRBJ2-3
CDR3: CASRSSGRISTDTQYF
DNA: TGTGCCAGCAGATCTAGCGGGAGGATTAGCACAGATACGCAGTATTTT

V: TRBV20-1
size: -
D: TRBD2
J: TRBJ2-2
CDR3: CSAKRGEARELFF
DNA: TGCAGTGCTAAGCGGGGCGAGGCCAGGGAGCTGTTTTTC

V: TRBV5-1
size: medium-sized
D: -
J: TRBJ2-5
CDR3: CASSSEGRGGGETQYF
DNA: TGCGCCAGCAGCTCCGAAGGTCGGGGAGGTGGAGAGACCCAGTACTTC

V: TRBV11-2
size: -
D: -
J: TRBJ2-7
CDR3: CAHPEDSSFYICSAGQAYEQYF
DNA: -

V: TRBV20-1
size: once
D: TRBD2
J: TRBJ2-1
CDR3: CSARGSTGGTSGTWGGYNEQSF
DNA: TGCAGTGCTAGAGGATCCACGGGCGGGACTAGCGGTACCTGGGGGGGATACAATGAGCAGTCCTTC

V: TRBV20-1
size: few
D: TRBD1
J: TRBJ2-1
CDR3: CSAQGQGYDNEQFF
DNA: TGCAGTGCTCAGGGACAGGGGTACGACAATGAGCAGTTCTTC